These 29 T cell receptor beta chains were sequenced from one sample in a study of blood T cells in healthy people across ages. Next came a second PCR, run for about 7 to 12 cycles, which used a sample-barcoded 5' primer along with a J-beta primer mix. TCRdb fed the 5' RACE reads into MiXCR, producing one record per CDR3 protein. The data hold under 1,000,000 distinct CDR3 sequences, with less than 60% observed a single time. Sequencing input: blood. These receptors were taken from an elderly man in good health.

This rearrangement joins TRBV3-1 to TRBJ2-2; the D is unclear. The germline V gene has CDR1 LGHDT and CDR2 YNNKEL (reference sequence). The CDR3 has 14 amino acids. Trimming took 1 base from V and 5 from J, leaving 8 bases between them. The CDR3 reads CASSQGWRTGELFF. CDR3 bases: TGTGCCAGCAGCCAAGGTTGGCGAACCGGGGAGCTGTTTTTT.

The CDR3 is CASSAHMGGNSPLHF. The CDR3, as DNA: TGTGCCAGCAGCGCCCACATGGGGGGTAATTCACCCCTCCACTTT. The chain is built from TRBV7-9 and TRBJ1-6; TRBD1 is a possible D gene (5 bases). This CDR3 contains 15 residues. Trimming left V 5 bases short and J 6 bases short, with 14 bases between. Germline lookup yields CDR1 SEHNR and CDR2 FQNEAQ (reference sequence).

This clonotype was seen more than once but under ten times. The chain recombines TRBV30 with TRBJ2-7; 13 positions agree with TRBD2. V shed 8 bases, J shed 2 bases, and the junction held 0 bases outside the gene matches. There are 12 residues in the CDR3. CDR1 and CDR2 from the germline V gene are GTSNPN and SVGIG (reference sequence). CDR3 residues: CAGTSGTYEQYF. CDR3 nucleotides: TGTGCCGGGACTAGCGGGACCTACGAGCAGTACTTC. Together with reference TRBV30 and TRBJ2-7, the CDR3 gives the full variable domain: SQTIHQWPATLVQPVGSPLSLECTVEGTSNPNLYWYRQAAGRGLQLLFYSVGIGQISSEVPQNLSASRPQDRQFILSSKKLLLSDSGFYLCAGTSGTYEQYFGPGTRLTVT.

On this clonotype: The junction shows a germline mismatch at one end, possibly a read error. This rearrangement joins TRBV27 to TRBJ2-1, with D tentatively TRBD2 (6 bases). Germline V gene data show CDR1 as MNHEY and CDR2 as SMNVEV (reference sequence). CDR3 length: 15 amino acids. The CDR3 here is CASSSLGTGFDERFF. The CDR3 coding sequence is TGTGCCAGCAGTTCCCTTGGGACTGGGTTCGACGAGCGGTTCTTC.

The chain has TRBV20-1 and TRBJ2-3, with D hard to call. Trimming cost V 0 bases and J 3 bases, with 7 bases left between them. This CDR3 is built from 13 residues. CDR1 DFQATT and CDR2 SNEGSKA come from the germline V gene (reference sequence). CDR3 DNA: TGCAGTGCTAGAGATGAAGTAACAGATACGCAGTATTTT. It codes for CSARDEVTDTQYF.

This clonotype was recorded only once. J is TRBJ2-7 and V is TRBV30; D is ambiguous. The end of the DNA is better explained by TRBJ2-5, so the J call may be wrong. From germline, CDR1 is GTSNPN and CDR2 SVGIG (reference sequence). This CDR3 has 13 amino acids. For the CDR3, the DNA is TGTGCCTGGAGTGTAGGAGTCGTAGGGACCCAGTACTTC. Its translation: CAWSVGVVGTQYF.

The chain couples TRBV6-2 or TRBV6-3 to TRBJ2-1, with TRBD1 matching 9 bases. Looked up from germline, CDR1 is MNHEY and CDR2 is SVGEGT. The CDR3 sequence is 14 residues long. V shed 10 bases, J shed 4 bases, and the junction held 8 bases outside the gene matches. In nucleotides, the CDR3 is TGTGCCACCCTCGGGACAGGGAATTACAATGAGCAGTTCTTC. As protein: CATLGTGNYNEQFF.

This chain links TRBV12-3 or TRBV12-4 with TRBJ2-5; tentative D call: TRBD1 (6 bases). V lost 5 bases and J lost 3, with 10 bases in between. The CDR3 is 13 residues long. Written as DNA, the CDR3 is TGTGCCAGCAGTACTGACAGGAAAGAGACCCAGTACTTC. Protein sequence: CASSTDRKETQYF.

The chain couples TRBV5-1 to TRBJ2-3; TRBD1 matches 8 bases. This CDR3 is built from 15 residues. V dropped 1 base and J dropped 3; count of bases not matched to a gene: 4. Germline assignment: CDR1 SGHRS and CDR2 YFSETQ. CDR3 sequence: CASSLQGAATDTQYF. CDR3 DNA: TGCGCCAGCAGCTTGCAGGGGGCAGCAACAGATACGCAGTATTTT.

The V gene is TRBV20-1, the J gene TRBJ2-5; the match to TRBD2 covers 9 bases. The V and J ends lost 3 bases and 5 bases, in that order; junction bases with no gene match: 10. Germline CDR1 is DFQATT and CDR2 is SNEGSKA (reference sequence). The CDR3 consists of 15 residues. The DNA for the CDR3 is TGCAGTGCTAGTCCCTTTAGCGGGAGTGGGGAGACCCAGTACTTC. The encoded protein is CSASPFSGSGETQYF.

As for this clonotype: The germline gene is not matched at one end of the junction; a read error may be the cause. The chain recombines TRBV7-7 with TRBJ2-1; 10 nucleotides match TRBD2. There are 15 residues in the CDR3. Germline CDR1 is SSHAT and CDR2 is FNYEAQ (reference sequence). The CDR3 loop is CASSLGLAESNEQFF. The CDR3, as DNA: TGTGCTAGCAGCTTAGGACTAGCGGAGTCCAATGAGCAGTTCTTC.

The CDR3 sequence: CASSLTTSGRRTDTQYF. CDR3 nucleotides: TGTGCCAGCAGTTTAACGACTAGCGGGAGACGCACAGATACGCAGTATTTT. J is TRBJ2-3 and V is TRBV28; 12 bases are a match to TRBD2. Per the germline V gene, CDR1 is MDHEN and CDR2 is SYDVKM. The trim removed 2 bases at V and 1 base at J, leaving 4 bases unmatched. CDR3 length: 17 amino acids.

A single count supports this clonotype. The chain combines TRBV7-2 with TRBJ1-2, with TRBD1 matching over 9 bases. After removal of 8 bases from V and 0 bases from J, the junction contained 4 bases not matched to a gene. The CDR3 loop spans 14 amino acids. Germline V gene data show CDR1 as SGHTA and CDR2 as FQGNSA. CDR3 residues: CASRWTGANYGYTF. DNA for the CDR3: TGTGCCAGCCGGTGGACAGGGGCTAACTATGGCTACACCTTC.

This CDR3 reads CSVEELAGDYNEQFF. Here the CDR3 DNA reads TGCAGCGTTGAAGAGCTAGCGGGAGATTACAATGAGCAGTTCTTC. The chain couples TRBV29-1 to TRBJ2-1, with 10 bases lining up with TRBD2. The trim removed 0 bases at V and 4 bases at J, leaving 3 bases unmatched. Germline V gene data show CDR1 as SQVTM and CDR2 as ANQGSEA. The CDR3 contains 15 residues.

V gene TRBV14 combines with J gene TRBJ2-7, with 9 positions matching TRBD1. Looked up from germline, CDR1 is SGHDN and CDR2 is FVKESK. J lost 7 bases, V lost 3 bases, and 4 bases had no gene match. There are 13 residues in the CDR3. CDR3 residues: CASSHWTGEEQYF. CDR3 nucleotides: TGTGCCAGCAGCCATTGGACAGGGGAGGAGCAGTACTTC.

In the case of this clonotype: In this CDR3 the conserved last residue, phenylalanine or tryptophan, is missing, so a read error is likely. The chain carries TRBV20-1 and TRBJ2-7; D may correspond to TRBD1 or TRBD2 (5 bases each). The germline V gene has CDR1 DFQATT and CDR2 SNEGSKA (reference sequence). This CDR3 region has 15 residues. V lost 0 bases and J lost 2, with 14 bases in between. The DNA for the CDR3 is TGCAGTGCTAGAGATTACAGCCAGGGACCCTACGAGCAGTACTAC. Its protein is CSARDYSQGPYEQYY.

The V and J genes are TRBV18 and TRBJ1-6; tentative D call: TRBD1 (5 bases). CDR3 size: 16 residues. Trimming shortened V by 0 bases and J by 8 bases, and 14 bases separated the two germline ends. Germline V gene data show CDR1 as KGHSH and CDR2 as LQKENI. The CDR3: CASSPPRGDMHSPLHF. CDR3 bases: TGTGCCAGCTCACCACCGCGAGGGGATATGCATTCACCCCTCCACTTT. Based on the CDR3 plus reference TRBV18 and TRBJ1-6, the full variable domain is NAGVMQNPRHLVRRRGQEARLRCSPMKGHSHVYWYRQLPEEGLKFMVYLQKENIIDESGMPKERFSAEFPKEGPSILRIQQVVRGDSAAYFCASSPPRGDMHSPLHFGNGTRLTVT.

This clonotype showed up just a few times. The rearrangement joins TRBV6-6 to TRBJ1-2; 7 positions match TRBD1. The CDR3 extends over 14 amino acids. V gave up 5 bases and J gave up 2 bases; unmatched junction bases: 5. The germline V gene encodes CDR1 MNHNY and CDR2 SVGAGI (reference sequence). The CDR3 DNA follows: TGTGCCAGCAGTAAACCGACAGGGAACTATGGCTACACCTTC. It codes for CASSKPTGNYGYTF.

This chain uses TRBV10-3 with TRBJ2-3; no firm D call. The germline CDR1 and CDR2 sequences are ENHRY and SYGVKD. The V end lost 5 bases, the J end lost 2 bases, and 5 bases lay between the germline ends. The CDR3 has 12 amino acids. CDR3 sequence: CAISRDTDTQYF. CDR3 DNA: TGTGCCATCAGTAGGGACACAGATACGCAGTATTTT.

This clonotype was counted at least ten times. The chain carries TRBV29-1 and TRBJ2-3; D perhaps matches TRBD2 (6 bases). The CDR3 length is 15 residues. V lost 4 bases and J lost 1, with 15 bases in between. The germline V gene encodes CDR1 SQVTM and CDR2 ANQGSEA. The DNA for the CDR3 is TGCAGCGTTGTACAGGTCACGGGGGGCACAGATACGCAGTATTTT. It specifies CSVVQVTGGTDTQYF.

This chain uses TRBV4-2 with TRBJ2-3, with a possible D match to TRBD2 (5 bases). This CDR3 is 16 amino acids long. Trimming took 0 bases from V and 0 from J, leaving 10 bases between them. Germline CDR1 is LGHNA and CDR2 is YNFKEQ. The CDR3 sequence is CASSQDGVQSTDTQYF. Written as DNA, the CDR3 is TGTGCCAGCAGCCAAGACGGGGTGCAAAGCACAGATACGCAGTATTTT.

The chain recombines TRBV7-6 with TRBJ2-3, with D unclear. The CDR3 covers 13 residues. CDR1 and CDR2 from the germline V gene are SGHVS and FNYEAQ. Trimming cost V 4 bases and J 3 bases, with 8 bases left between them. The chain's CDR3 is CASSSFTTDTQYF. The CDR3 nucleotides are TGTGCCAGCAGCTCCTTCACGACAGATACGCAGTATTTT.

This clonotype has just a few counts. The rearrangement joins TRBV28 to TRBJ1-4, with D hard to call. Germline assignment: CDR1 MDHEN and CDR2 SYDVKM. Trimming stripped 6 bases from V and 0 bases from J, with 8 bases between. This CDR3 region has 14 residues. CDR3 residues: CASSLDATNEKLFF. In DNA form, the CDR3 reads TGTGCCAGCAGCCTAGATGCAACTAATGAAAAACTGTTTTTT.

The rearrangement links TRBV29-1 to TRBJ2-1; 8 bases line up with TRBD1. V dropped 6 bases and J dropped 4; count of bases not matched to a gene: 5. Germline loops: CDR1 SQVTM, CDR2 ANQGSEA. This CDR3 comprises 13 residues. CDR3 DNA sequence: TGCAGCGTGGGAGGACAGGGTTACAATGAGCAGTTCTTC. The encoded protein is CSVGGQGYNEQFF.

The V call is TRBV5-8, the J call TRBJ2-3, with a possible D match to TRBD1 (5 bases). The CDR3 length is 14 residues. Between the trimmed V and J ends, which lost 3 bases and 8 bases, there was a span of 16 bases. Germline V CDR1 and CDR2: SGHTS, YDEGEE. CDR3 in amino acids: CASSSTDKRVTQYF. The DNA of the CDR3 is TGTGCCAGCAGCTCTACGGACAAACGGGTTACGCAGTATTTT.

This chain uses TRBV20-1 with TRBJ2-1; possible D gene TRBD2, 5 bases. This CDR3 region has 14 residues. The V gene lost 2 bases and the J gene lost 2 bases, with 10 bases spanning the gap. CDR1 DFQATT and CDR2 SNEGSKA come from the germline V gene (reference sequence). In nucleotides, the CDR3 is TGCAGTGCTAGAAAGGACTTGGCCTACAATGAGCAGTTCTTC. This gives the protein CSARKDLAYNEQFF.

This clonotype was counted ten times or more. The rearrangement links TRBV4-2 to TRBJ2-3, with unresolved D. This CDR3 has 14 residues. V was cut by 0 bases and J by 4 bases, with 8 bases left in between. Germline CDR1 LGHNA, CDR2 YNFKEQ. The chain's CDR3 is CASSQDRAADTQYF. CDR3 DNA: TGTGCCAGCAGCCAAGATCGGGCAGCAGATACGCAGTATTTT.

V gene TRBV5-1 combines with J gene TRBJ2-4; maybe TRBD2 (5 bases). The J call may be faulty, since TRBJ2-7 better matches the DNA end. The V gene's germline CDR1 is SGHRS and CDR2 YFSETQ. The CDR3 loop spans 16 amino acids. This chain's CDR3 is CASSPGSRVGAYEQYF. The CDR3 nucleotides are TGCGCCAGCAGCCCGGGTTCGAGGGTCGGAGCCTACGAGCAGTACTTC.

The sample holds one count of this clonotype. This chain links TRBV11-3 with TRBJ2-5, with TRBD2 matching over 8 bases. Germline V lookup: CDR1 SGHNT, CDR2 YENEEA. The CDR3 length is 14 residues. V lost 5 bases and J lost 11; bases outside the gene matches: 13. The DNA of the CDR3 is TGTGCCAGCAGCCTTAGCGGGAAGGGCTACGGGCAGTACTTC. As protein: CASSLSGKGYGQYF. The complete variable domain, with remaining parts taken from reference TRBV11-3 and TRBJ2-5, reads EAGVVQSPRYKIIEKKQPVAFWCNPISGHNTLYWYLQNLGQGPELLIRYENEEAVDDSQLPKDRFSAERLKGVDSTLKIQPAELGDSAVYLCASSLSGKGYGQYFGPGTRLLVL.